These 29 T cell receptor beta chains share one sample of origin, sequenced in a study of CD8+ T cells in alopecia areata. It was cDNA, reverse transcribed from extracted RNA, that served as the sequencing template. The protocol was immunoSEQ multiplex PCR, while the TCRdb copy is restricted to in-frame clones and leaves out a portion. In the table there are fewer than 200,000 clones, around 50% of which are singletons. Documented treatment: oral pan-JAK inhibitor, 5-10 mg twice daily. Sequenced here: CD8+ T cells sorted from blood, sampled at week 24, from a patient treated with tofacitinib. Receptors were obtained from a human donor with alopecia areata.

Concerning this clone: The junction and the germline gene differ at one end; a read error may be behind it. The sample has other DNA sequences that encode this CDR3 too. This chain links TRBV6-5 with TRBJ2-1; D gene ambiguous. The CDR3 runs to 14 residues. The germline V gene has CDR1 MNHEY and CDR2 SVGAGI. The CDR3 is CASSAFGSYNEQFF. The CDR3 region has the DNA TGTGCTAGCAGCGCTTTCGGCTCCTACAATGAGCAGTTCTTC.

The CDR3 is CASSLDSGGAWTGELFF. CDR3 nucleotides: TGTGCCAGCAGCTTAGATAGCGGGGGGGCGTGGACCGGGGAGCTGTTTTTT. The chain employs TRBV7-6 and TRBJ2-2, with 11 bases that match TRBD2. V dropped 1 base and J dropped 5; count of bases not matched to a gene: 6. The CDR3 sequence is 17 residues long. Germline CDR1 reads SGHVS; CDR2 reads FNYEAQ.

V is TRBV11-2 and J is TRBJ2-1; TRBD2 aligns across 12 bases. The germline V gene has CDR1 SGHAT and CDR2 FQNNGV. Trimming at V came to 5 bases and at J to 6 bases, leaving 5 bases not matched to a gene. This CDR3 has 15 residues. CDR3 sequence: CASSEASGGVNEQFF. DNA for the CDR3: TGTGCCAGCAGCGAGGCTAGCGGGGGGGTCAATGAGCAGTTCTTC.

J is TRBJ2-7 and V is TRBV5-6; D might be TRBD1 (5 bases). Germline CDR1 reads SGHDT; CDR2 reads YYEEEE. CDR3 length: 13 amino acids. Trimming removed 3 bases from V and 0 bases from J, with 7 bases in between. The CDR3 sequence: CASSWTSSYEQYF. For the CDR3, the DNA is TGTGCCAGCAGCTGGACAAGCTCCTACGAGCAGTACTTC.

This clone turned up a few times. J is TRBJ1-2 and V is TRBV13; no clear D. Germline CDR1 is PRHDT and CDR2 is FYEKMQ (reference sequence). The CDR3 is 14 amino acids. Between the trimmed V and J ends, which lost 0 bases and 8 bases, there was a span of 13 bases. The CDR3 loop is CASSLGVGFGGYTF. In nucleotides, the CDR3 is TGTGCCAGCAGCTTAGGGGTCGGGTTCGGAGGCTACACCTTC.

The chain uses TRBV13 and TRBJ2-1, with 11 bases aligning to TRBD1. The CDR3 sequence is 18 residues long. Germline CDR1 PRHDT, CDR2 FYEKMQ (reference sequence). Trimming cost V 4 bases and J 6 bases; bases outside gene matches: 14. CDR3 DNA sequence: TGTGCCAGCAGCTCCCACTTAGCAGGGACAGGGGGTCTCAATGAGCAGTTCTTC. Protein sequence: CASSSHLAGTGGLNEQFF.

The V and J genes are TRBV7-9 and TRBJ1-2; D possibly corresponds to TRBD1 (5 bases). Per germline, CDR1 SEHNR and CDR2 FQNEAQ (reference sequence). The CDR3 length is 13 residues. The V end was cut by 2 bases, the J end by 6 bases, with 10 bases between. CDR3 nucleotides: TGTGCCAGCAGCTTAAGACAGATGGATGGCTACACCTTC. Translating it yields CASSLRQMDGYTF.

The rearrangement links TRBV5-1 to TRBJ2-7, with 7 bases aligning to TRBD1. The length of the CDR3 is 14 residues. V gave up 0 bases and J gave up 6 bases; unmatched junction bases: 6. The germline V gene has CDR1 SGHRS and CDR2 YFSETQ. The DNA of the CDR3 is TGCGCCAGCAGCTTGGTCTCCACAGGGGCCGAGCAGTACTTC. Encoded protein: CASSLVSTGAEQYF.

V gene TRBV30 combines with J gene TRBJ1-2, with D maybe TRBD1 (5 bases). Germline V gene sequence: CDR1 GTSNPN, CDR2 SVGIG (reference sequence). CDR3 length equals 17 residues. Between the trimmed V and J ends, which lost 3 bases and 0 bases, there was a span of 20 bases. This CDR3 reads CAWRAGGAQRTNYGYTF. DNA of the CDR3: TGTGCCTGGAGGGCGGGAGGGGCCCAGAGGACTAACTATGGCTACACCTTC.

This clone was observed a handful of times. V usage is TRBV6-6 and J usage is TRBJ2-1; D possibly corresponds to TRBD1 (5 bases). V was cut by 3 bases and J by 9 bases, with 6 bases left in between. From germline, CDR1 is MNHNY and CDR2 SVGAGI (reference sequence). There are 11 residues in the CDR3. The chain's CDR3 is CASSYQGEQFF. The CDR3 bases are TGTGCCAGCAGTTATCAGGGTGAGCAGTTCTTC.

V usage is TRBV5-1 and J usage is TRBJ1-1, with a tentative D call TRBD1 (5 bases). Between the trimmed V and J ends, which lost 2 bases and 8 bases, there was a span of 10 bases. The CDR3 extends over 12 amino acids. From germline, CDR1 is SGHRS and CDR2 YFSETQ. CDR3 DNA: TGCGCCAGCAGCTTTCTCGGGACGGAAGCTTTCTTT. Its translation is CASSFLGTEAFF.

This chain links TRBV5-6 with TRBJ1-5; D is perhaps TRBD1 (5 bases). Trimming cost V 0 bases and J 6 bases, with 13 bases left between them. Germline lookup yields CDR1 SGHDT and CDR2 YYEEEE. CDR3 length equals 15 residues. The CDR3 sequence is CASSLGWERGQPQHF. Written as DNA, the CDR3 is TGTGCCAGCAGCTTGGGTTGGGAGAGGGGTCAGCCCCAGCATTTT. The full variable domain, with the rest looked up from reference TRBV5-6 and TRBJ1-5, is DAGVTQSPTHLIKTRGQQVTLRCSPKSGHDTVSWYQQALGQGPQFIFQYYEEEERQRGNFPDRFSGHQFPNYSSELNVNALLLGDSALYLCASSLGWERGQPQHFGDGTRLSIL.

The chain recombines TRBV4-1 with TRBJ2-5; 7 nucleotides line up with TRBD2. V dropped 3 bases and J dropped 9; count of bases not matched to a gene: 13. The CDR3 has 15 residues. Per germline, CDR1 MGHRA and CDR2 YSYEKL. The CDR3 DNA reads as TGCGCCAGCAGCCACCCGGGACTCGGGGCGGGGGCCCAGTACTTC. It encodes CASSHPGLGAGAQYF.

The V gene is TRBV4-1, the J gene TRBJ2-3; no firm D call. There are 17 residues in the CDR3. V gave up 4 bases and J gave up 6 bases, with 23 bases separating them. Germline V gene sequence: CDR1 MGHRA, CDR2 YSYEKL. This chain's CDR3 is CASSLLLAAFTSDTQYF. CDR3 in DNA: TGCGCCAGCAGCCTCTTATTAGCAGCCTTTACCTCGGATACGCAGTATTTT.

As to this clone: This sample also contains other DNA sequences that code for the same CDR3. The chain is built from TRBV29-1 and TRBJ2-7; D is perhaps TRBD2 (5 bases). Germline V gene sequence: CDR1 SQVTM, CDR2 ANQGSEA. This CDR3 is 13 amino acids long. The V and J ends lost 1 base and 4 bases respectively, with 11 bases between them. This CDR3 is CSVEGGEGYEQYF. Here the CDR3 DNA reads TGCAGCGTTGAAGGTGGAGAGGGTTACGAGCAGTACTTC.

The chain employs TRBV29-1 and TRBJ1-2, with D perhaps TRBD1 (6 bases). Looked up from germline, CDR1 is SQVTM and CDR2 is ANQGSEA. CDR3 size: 13 residues. The germline V and J ends were trimmed by 1 base and 4 bases, with 10 bases remaining between them. CDR3 residues: CSVEADRSYGYTF. In DNA, the CDR3 is TGCAGCGTTGAAGCTGACAGGTCCTATGGCTACACCTTC. Full variable domain (missing parts from reference TRBV29-1 and TRBJ1-2): SAVISQKPSRDICQRGTSLTIQCQVDSQVTMMFWYRQQPGQSLTLIATANQGSEATYESGFVIDKFPISRPNLTFSTLTVSNMSPEDSSIYLCSVEADRSYGYTFGSGTRLTVV.

This clone was counted once. Other DNA sequences in the sample encode the same CDR3. This chain connects TRBV30 to TRBJ2-2; D gene ambiguous. Germline assignment: CDR1 GTSNPN and CDR2 SVGIG (reference sequence). This CDR3 is built from 11 residues. Trimming removed 0 bases from V and 4 bases from J, with 0 bases in between. The CDR3 protein is CAWSVTGELFF. The CDR3, as DNA: TGTGCCTGGAGTGTCACCGGGGAGCTGTTTTTT. The full variable domain, in which reference TRBV30 and TRBJ2-2 provide the parts outside the CDR3, is SQTIHQWPATLVQPVGSPLSLECTVEGTSNPNLYWYRQAAGRGLQLLFYSVGIGQISSEVPQNLSASRPQDRQFILSSKKLLLSDSGFYLCAWSVTGELFFGEGSRLTVL.

The chain employs TRBV29-1 and TRBJ2-5; tentatively, D is TRBD2 (7 bases). The DNA end lines up better with TRBJ2-7; the J call may be wrong. The CDR3 runs to 13 residues. Germline CDR1 is SQVTM and CDR2 is ANQGSEA. CDR3 sequence (DNA): TGCAGCGTCCGGACGGGGGGCGGCTACGAGCAGTACTTC. Protein sequence: CSVRTGGGYEQYF.

The rearrangement uses TRBV7-9 and TRBJ1-1; D remains unclear. The CDR3 has 15 amino acids. Germline V gene sequence: CDR1 SEHNR, CDR2 FQNEAQ (reference sequence). V gave up 0 bases and J gave up 0 bases, with 8 bases separating them. The CDR3 loop reads CASSLAVGMNTEAFF. CDR3 in DNA: TGTGCCAGCAGCTTAGCGGTGGGGATGAACACTGAAGCTTTCTTT.

The chain uses TRBV28 and TRBJ2-7; D perhaps matches TRBD2 (5 bases). V was pared by 1 base and J by 0 bases, with 7 bases between. The germline V gene encodes CDR1 MDHEN and CDR2 SYDVKM. The CDR3 sequence is 14 residues long. The CDR3 sequence is CASSLSEVSYEQYF. CDR3 DNA: TGTGCCAGCAGTTTATCGGAGGTCTCCTACGAGCAGTACTTC.

This clone was seen just once. The gene calls are TRBV29-1 and TRBJ1-3; no reliable D call. V was shortened by 0 bases and J by 0 bases, with 9 bases between the two germline ends. This CDR3 is built from 15 residues. Germline V gene sequence: CDR1 SQVTM, CDR2 ANQGSEA. CDR3 DNA: TGCAGCGTTGAAGATAGGCAGGTCTCTGGAAACACCATATATTTT. Its translation is CSVEDRQVSGNTIYF.

The gene calls are TRBV13 and TRBJ1-2; 7 positions agree with TRBD1. The CDR3 covers 16 residues. Germline CDR1 PRHDT, CDR2 FYEKMQ (reference sequence). V trimming: 5 bases; J trimming: 2 bases; junction bases outside the gene matches: 11. CDR3 nucleotides: TGTGCCAGCAGCCAGGAAACAGGGGAAACCAACTATGGCTACACCTTC. Translating gives CASSQETGETNYGYTF.

This rearrangement joins TRBV6-6 to TRBJ1-2, with unresolved D. Looked up from germline, CDR1 is MNHNY and CDR2 is SVGAGI (reference sequence). V shed 9 bases and J shed 5 bases, with 16 bases lying between them. The CDR3 extends over 13 amino acids. The CDR3 sequence: CASGEQLLYGYTF. The DNA for the CDR3 is TGTGCCAGTGGTGAACAATTGTTGTATGGCTACACCTTC.

The chain carries TRBV10-3 and TRBJ2-1; TRBD1 matches 9 bases. V trimming: 7 bases; J trimming: 3 bases; junction bases outside the gene matches: 13. CDR3 length: 17 amino acids. CDR1 and CDR2 from the germline V gene are ENHRY and SYGVKD. CDR3 sequence reads: CAIMSRTGGLGYNEQFF. The DNA for the CDR3 is TGTGCCATCATGAGCCGAACAGGGGGCTTGGGCTACAATGAGCAGTTCTTC.

This chain links TRBV5-6 with TRBJ2-7; D unclear. The CDR3 sequence is 12 residues long. Germline V gene data show CDR1 as SGHDT and CDR2 as YYEEEE. Trimming cost V 3 bases and J 2 bases, with 6 bases left between them. For the CDR3, the DNA is TGTGCCAGCAGCTCGTCCGCCTACGAGCAGTACTTC. Protein sequence: CASSSSAYEQYF.

The count of this clone is one. The rearrangement joins TRBV4-1 to TRBJ1-1, with D maybe TRBD1 (6 bases). Germline V CDR1 and CDR2: MGHRA, YSYEKL. With 6 bases removed from V and 1 base from J, the gap between germline ends came to 6 bases. CDR3 size: 12 residues. The DNA of the CDR3 is TGCGCCAGCAGGGGGGCGAACACTGAAGCTTTCTTT. Translating it yields CASRGANTEAFF.

Here the CDR3 DNA reads TGTGCCAGCAGCGCGGCTGGGGCCAACGTCCTGACTTTC. Amino acid sequence: CASSAAGANVLTF. The chain links TRBV9 to TRBJ2-6; D is unclear. The ends were cut back, 3 bases at V and 2 bases at J, with 3 bases in the middle. The CDR3 has 13 residues. In germline, CDR1 is SGDLS, CDR2 YYNGEE.

The chain couples TRBV6-5 to TRBJ1-2; 9 bases are a match to TRBD1. V shed 0 bases, J shed 4 bases, and the junction held 3 bases outside the gene matches. The CDR3 is made up of 15 amino acids. CDR1 is MNHEY, CDR2 SVGAGI, per germline. CDR3 residues: CASSYSGDRVYGYTF. Here the CDR3 DNA reads TGTGCCAGCAGTTACTCGGGGGACAGGGTCTATGGCTACACCTTC.

The genes are TRBV5-6 and TRBJ1-2; D perhaps matches TRBD1 (5 bases). Germline CDR1 is SGHDT and CDR2 is YYEEEE. Trimming removed 0 bases at V and 3 bases at J, with 15 bases between. The CDR3 spans 16 residues. The CDR3 coding sequence is TGTGCCAGCAGCTTGGTTACTCTGGGGCGCGACTATGGCTACACCTTC. Translating it yields CASSLVTLGRDYGYTF.